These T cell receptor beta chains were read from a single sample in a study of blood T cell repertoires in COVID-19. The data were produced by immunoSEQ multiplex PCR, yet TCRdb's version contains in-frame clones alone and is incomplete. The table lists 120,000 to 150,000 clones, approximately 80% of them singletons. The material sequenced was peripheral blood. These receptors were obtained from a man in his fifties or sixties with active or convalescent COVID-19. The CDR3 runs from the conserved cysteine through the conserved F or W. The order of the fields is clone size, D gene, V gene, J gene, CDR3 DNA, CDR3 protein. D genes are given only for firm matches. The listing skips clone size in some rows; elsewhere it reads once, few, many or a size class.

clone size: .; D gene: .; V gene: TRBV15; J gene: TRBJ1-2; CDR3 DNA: TGTGCCACCAGCAGGGCCTACCCAGGGACTTATGGCTACACCTTC; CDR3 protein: CATSRAYPGTYGYTF
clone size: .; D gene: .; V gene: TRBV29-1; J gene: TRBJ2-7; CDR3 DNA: TGCAGTTTTAGGTCAGGGGATATCTCCTACGAGCAGTACTTC; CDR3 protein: CSFRSGDISYEQYF
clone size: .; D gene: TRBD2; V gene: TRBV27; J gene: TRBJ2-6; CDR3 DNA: TGTGCCAGCAGTCGACTAGCGGGAGTCGACTCTGGGGCCAACGTCCTGACTTTC; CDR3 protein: CASSRLAGVDSGANVLTF
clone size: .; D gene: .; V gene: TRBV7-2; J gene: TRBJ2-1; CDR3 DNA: TGTGCCAGCGATGGGCTAGCGAAGAATGAGCAGTTCTTC; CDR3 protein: CASDGLAKNEQFF
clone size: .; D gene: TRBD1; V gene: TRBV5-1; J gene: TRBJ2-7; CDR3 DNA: TGCGCCAGCAGCGAACGACCGGGACAGGGCTACGAGCAGTACTTC; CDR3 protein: CASSERPGQGYEQYF
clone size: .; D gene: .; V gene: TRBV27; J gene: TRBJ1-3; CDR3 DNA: TGTGCCAGCAGTCTACAGAGCTCTGGAAACACCATATATTTT; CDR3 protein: CASSLQSSGNTIYF
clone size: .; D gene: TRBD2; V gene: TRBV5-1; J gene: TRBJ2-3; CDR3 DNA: TGCGCCAGCAGCCAAGGACTAGCAGATACGCAGTATTTT; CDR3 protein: CASSQGLADTQYF
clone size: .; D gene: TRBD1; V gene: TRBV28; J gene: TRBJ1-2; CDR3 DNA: TGTGCCAGCAGGAGACAGGGTAGCAATTATGGCTACACCTTC; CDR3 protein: CASRRQGSNYGYTF
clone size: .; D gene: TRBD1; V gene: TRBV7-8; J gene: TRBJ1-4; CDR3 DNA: TGTGCCAGCAGCAAACGGACAGGGAGAGATGAAAAACTGTTTTTT; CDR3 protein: CASSKRTGRDEKLFF
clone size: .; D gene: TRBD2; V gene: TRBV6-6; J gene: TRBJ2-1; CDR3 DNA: TGTGCCAGCAGTTACTCCAGACTAGCGGGACCCAATGAGCAGTTCTTC; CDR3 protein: CASSYSRLAGPNEQFF
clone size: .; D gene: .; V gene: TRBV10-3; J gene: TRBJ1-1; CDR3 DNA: TGTGCCATCATGAGTCCAGGGAACACTGAAGCTTTCTTT; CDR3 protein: CAIMSPGNTEAFF
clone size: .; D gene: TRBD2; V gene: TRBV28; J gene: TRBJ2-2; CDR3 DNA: TGTGTCACGGGGGGAAACACCGGGGAGCTGTTTTTT; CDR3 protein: CVTGGNTGELFF
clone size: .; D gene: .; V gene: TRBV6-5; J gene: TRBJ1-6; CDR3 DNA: TGTGCCAGCACCCGCTCCCCGGAGAATAATTCACCCCTCCACTTT; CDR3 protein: CASTRSPENNSPLHF
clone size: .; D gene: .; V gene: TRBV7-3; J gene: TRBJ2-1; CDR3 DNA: TGTGCCAGCAGTTATGACTACCGCAATGAGCAGTTCTTC; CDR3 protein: CASSYDYRNEQFF
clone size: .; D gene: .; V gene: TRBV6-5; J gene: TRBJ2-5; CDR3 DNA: TGTGCCAGCAGTTACTCAAGGGGTCAGGAGACCCAGTACTTC; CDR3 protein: CASSYSRGQETQYF
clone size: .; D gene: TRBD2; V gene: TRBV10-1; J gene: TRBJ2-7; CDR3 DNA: TGCGCCAGCAGTGAGCTGGGTAGCGGGAGTAGCAACGAGCAGTACTTC; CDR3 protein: CASSELGSGSSNEQYF
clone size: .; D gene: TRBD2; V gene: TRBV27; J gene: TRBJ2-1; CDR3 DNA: TGTGCCAGCAGTCTGAGCGGGAGCGGCTACAATGAGCAGTTCTTC; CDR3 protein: CASSLSGSGYNEQFF
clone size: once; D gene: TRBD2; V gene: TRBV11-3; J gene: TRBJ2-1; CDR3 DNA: TGTGCCAGCAGCTTAGGACTAGCGGGAAGTGAGCAGTTCTTC; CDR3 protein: CASSLGLAGSEQFF
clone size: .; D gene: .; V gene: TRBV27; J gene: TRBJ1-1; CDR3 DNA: TGTGCCAGCAGTACTACAGGGCGCACTGAAGCTTTCTTT; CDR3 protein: CASSTTGRTEAFF
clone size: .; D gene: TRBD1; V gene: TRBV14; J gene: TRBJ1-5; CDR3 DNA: TGTGCCAGCAGCCGCACAGGGGGCGGACAGCCCCAGCATTTT; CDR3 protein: CASSRTGGGQPQHF
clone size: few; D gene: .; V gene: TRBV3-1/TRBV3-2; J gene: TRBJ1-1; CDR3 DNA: TGTGCCAGCAGCCTGAGTCAGGACACTGAAGCTTTCTTT; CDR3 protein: CASSLSQDTEAFF
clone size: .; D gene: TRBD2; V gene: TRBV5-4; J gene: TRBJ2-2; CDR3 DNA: TGTGCCAGCAGTCGCGGGACTAGCGGGAGCACCGGGGAGCTGTTTTTT; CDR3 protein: CASSRGTSGSTGELFF
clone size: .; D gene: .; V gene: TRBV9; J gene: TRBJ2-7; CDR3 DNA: TGTGCCAGCAGTGCCCGTGCGGGGCCCTACGAGCAGTACTTC; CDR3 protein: CASSARAGPYEQYF
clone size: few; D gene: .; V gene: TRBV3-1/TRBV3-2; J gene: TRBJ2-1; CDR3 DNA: TGTGCCAGCAGCCAAGATTTTCTAGCTCAGAGCTACAATGAGCAGTTCTTC; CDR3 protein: CASSQDFLAQSYNEQFF